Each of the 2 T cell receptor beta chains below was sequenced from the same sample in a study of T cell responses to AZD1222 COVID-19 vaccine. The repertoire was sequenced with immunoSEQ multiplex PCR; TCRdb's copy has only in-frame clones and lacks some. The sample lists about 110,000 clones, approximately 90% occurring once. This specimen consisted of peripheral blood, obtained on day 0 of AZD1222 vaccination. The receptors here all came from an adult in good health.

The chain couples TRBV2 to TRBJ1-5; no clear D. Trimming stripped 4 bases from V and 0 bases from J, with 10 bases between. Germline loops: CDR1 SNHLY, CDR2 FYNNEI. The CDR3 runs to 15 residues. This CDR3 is CASSVDNLSNQPQHF. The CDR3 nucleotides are TGTGCCAGCAGTGTCGACAACCTTAGCAATCAGCCCCAGCATTTT.

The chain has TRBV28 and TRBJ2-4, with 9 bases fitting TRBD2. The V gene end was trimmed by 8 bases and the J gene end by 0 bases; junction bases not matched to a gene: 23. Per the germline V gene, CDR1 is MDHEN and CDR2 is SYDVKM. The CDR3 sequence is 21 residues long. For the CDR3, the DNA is TGTGCCAGCGTGAAAGGAAGCAAGGGACTAGCAGCAAATCTAGCCAAAAACATTCAGTACTTC. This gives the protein CASVKGSKGLAANLAKNIQYF.